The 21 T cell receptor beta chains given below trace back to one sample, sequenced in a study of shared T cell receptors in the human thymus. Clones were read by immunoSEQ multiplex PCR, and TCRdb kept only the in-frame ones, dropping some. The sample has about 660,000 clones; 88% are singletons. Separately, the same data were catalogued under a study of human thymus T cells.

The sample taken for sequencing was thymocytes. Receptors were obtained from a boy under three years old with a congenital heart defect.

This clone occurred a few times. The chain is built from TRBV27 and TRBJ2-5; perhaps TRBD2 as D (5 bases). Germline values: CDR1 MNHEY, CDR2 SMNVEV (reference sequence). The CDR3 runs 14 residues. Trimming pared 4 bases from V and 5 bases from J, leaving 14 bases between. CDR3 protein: CASSYQRPPETQYF. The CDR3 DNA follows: TGTGCCAGCAGTTACCAGCGGCCTCCGGAGACCCAGTACTTC.

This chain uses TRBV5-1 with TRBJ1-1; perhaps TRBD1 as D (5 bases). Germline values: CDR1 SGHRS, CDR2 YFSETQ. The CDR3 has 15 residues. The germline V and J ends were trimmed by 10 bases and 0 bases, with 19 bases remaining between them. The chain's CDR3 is CASDWGSPMNTEAFF. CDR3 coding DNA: TGCGCCTCCGATTGGGGCAGTCCCATGAACACTGAAGCTTTCTTT.

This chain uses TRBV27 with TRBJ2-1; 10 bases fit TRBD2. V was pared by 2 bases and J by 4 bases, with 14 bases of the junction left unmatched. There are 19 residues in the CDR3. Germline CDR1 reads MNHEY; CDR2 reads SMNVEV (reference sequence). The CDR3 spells CASSLVAMVRTSGYNEQFF. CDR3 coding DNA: TGTGCCAGCAGTTTAGTGGCTATGGTTCGGACTAGCGGTTACAATGAGCAGTTCTTC.

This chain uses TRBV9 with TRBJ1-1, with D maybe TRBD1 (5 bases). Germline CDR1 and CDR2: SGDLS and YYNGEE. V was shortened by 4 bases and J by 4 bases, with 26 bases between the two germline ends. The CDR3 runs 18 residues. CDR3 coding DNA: TGTGCCAGCAGCCCCGAAGCCCCTCCGACAGACTTAGGCACTGAAGCTTTCTTT. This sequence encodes CASSPEAPPTDLGTEAFF.

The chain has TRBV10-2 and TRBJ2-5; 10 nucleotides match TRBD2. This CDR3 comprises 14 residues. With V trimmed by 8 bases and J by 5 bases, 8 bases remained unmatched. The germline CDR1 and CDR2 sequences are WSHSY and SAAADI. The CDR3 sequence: CASVPSGRWETQYF. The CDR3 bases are TGCGCCAGCGTCCCTAGCGGGAGATGGGAGACCCAGTACTTC.

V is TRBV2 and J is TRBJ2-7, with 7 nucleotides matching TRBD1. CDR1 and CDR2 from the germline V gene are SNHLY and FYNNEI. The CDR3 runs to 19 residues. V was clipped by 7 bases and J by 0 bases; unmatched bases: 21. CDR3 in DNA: TGTGCCAGCATGGCCTTGGTCCGGGACAGAGGATCCCCCTCCTACGAGCAGTACTTC. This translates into CASMALVRDRGSPSYEQYF.

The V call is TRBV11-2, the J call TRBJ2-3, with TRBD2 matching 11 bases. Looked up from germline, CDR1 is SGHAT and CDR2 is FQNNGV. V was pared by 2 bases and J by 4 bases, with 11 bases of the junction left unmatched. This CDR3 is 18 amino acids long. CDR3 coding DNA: TGTGCCAGCAGCTTACCACCTGAGACTAGCGGGGACCCAGATACGCAGTATTTT. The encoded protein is CASSLPPETSGDPDTQYF. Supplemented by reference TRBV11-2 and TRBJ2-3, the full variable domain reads EAGVAQSPRYKIIEKRQSVAFWCNPISGHATLYWYQQILGQGPKLLIQFQNNGVVDDSQLPKDRFSAERLKGVDSTLKIQPAKLEDSAVYLCASSLPPETSGDPDTQYFGPGTRLTVL.

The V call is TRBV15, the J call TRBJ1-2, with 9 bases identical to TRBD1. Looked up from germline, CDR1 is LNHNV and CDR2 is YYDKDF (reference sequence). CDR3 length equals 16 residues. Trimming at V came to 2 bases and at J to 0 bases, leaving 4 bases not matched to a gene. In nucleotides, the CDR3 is TGTGCCACCAGCAGACCTAGACAGGGGGCTAACTATGGCTACACCTTC. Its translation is CATSRPRQGANYGYTF.

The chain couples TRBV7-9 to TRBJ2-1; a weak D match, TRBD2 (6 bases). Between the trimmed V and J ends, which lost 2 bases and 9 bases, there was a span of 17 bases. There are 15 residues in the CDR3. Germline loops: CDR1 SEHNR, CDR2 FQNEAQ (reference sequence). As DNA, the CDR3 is TGTGCCAGCAGCTTAAAGGGAGGCCCTCAATCTGAGCAGTTCTTC. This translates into CASSLKGGPQSEQFF. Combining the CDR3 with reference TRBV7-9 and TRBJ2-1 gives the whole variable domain DTGVSQNPRHKITKRGQNVTFRCDPISEHNRLYWYRQTLGQGPEFLTYFQNEAQLEKSRLLSDRFSAERPKGSFSTLEIQRTEQGDSAMYLCASSLKGGPQSEQFFGPGTRLTVL.

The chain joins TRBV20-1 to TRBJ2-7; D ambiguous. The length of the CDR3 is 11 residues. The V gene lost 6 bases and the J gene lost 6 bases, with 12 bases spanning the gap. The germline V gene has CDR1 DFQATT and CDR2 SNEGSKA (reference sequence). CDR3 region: CSAPSGREQYF. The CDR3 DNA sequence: TGCAGTGCCCCGTCTGGCCGCGAGCAGTACTTC.

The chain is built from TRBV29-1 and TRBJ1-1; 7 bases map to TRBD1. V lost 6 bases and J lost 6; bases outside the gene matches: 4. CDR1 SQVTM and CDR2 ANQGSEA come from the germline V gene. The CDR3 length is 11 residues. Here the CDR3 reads CSVFRGSEAFF. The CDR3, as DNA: TGCAGCGTATTCAGGGGGTCTGAAGCTTTCTTT.

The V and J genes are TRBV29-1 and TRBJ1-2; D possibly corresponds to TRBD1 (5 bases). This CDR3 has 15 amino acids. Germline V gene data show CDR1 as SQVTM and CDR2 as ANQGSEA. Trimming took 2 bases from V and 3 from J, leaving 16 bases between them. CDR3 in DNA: TGCAGCGTTGAAATCGAGGGGAGGAGGGACTATGGCTACACCTTC. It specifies CSVEIEGRRDYGYTF.

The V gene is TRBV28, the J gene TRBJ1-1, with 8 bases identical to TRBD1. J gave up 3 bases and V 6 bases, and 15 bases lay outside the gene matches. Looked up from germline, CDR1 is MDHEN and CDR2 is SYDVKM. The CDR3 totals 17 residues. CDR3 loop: CASSSRTRTGLDTEAFF. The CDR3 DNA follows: TGTGCCAGCAGCTCTAGGACCCGGACAGGGTTGGACACTGAAGCTTTCTTT.

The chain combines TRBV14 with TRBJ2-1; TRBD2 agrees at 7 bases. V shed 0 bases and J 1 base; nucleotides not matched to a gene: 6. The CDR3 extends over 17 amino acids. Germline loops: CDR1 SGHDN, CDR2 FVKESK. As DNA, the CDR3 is TGTGCCAGCAGCCAAGACCGGCGGGAGAGGTCCTACAATGAGCAGTTCTTC. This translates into CASSQDRRERSYNEQFF.

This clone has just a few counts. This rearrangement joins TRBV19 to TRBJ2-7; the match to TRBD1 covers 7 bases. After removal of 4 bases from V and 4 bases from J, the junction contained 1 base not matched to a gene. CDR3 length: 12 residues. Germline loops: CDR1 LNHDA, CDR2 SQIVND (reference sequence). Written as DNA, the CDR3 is TGTGCCAGTAGTAGGGGACAGTACGAGCAGTACTTC. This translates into CASSRGQYEQYF. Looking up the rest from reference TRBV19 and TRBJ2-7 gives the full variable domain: DGGITQSPKYLFRKEGQNVTLSCEQNLNHDAMYWYRQDPGQGLRLIYYSQIVNDFQKGDIAEGYSVSREKKESFPLTVTSAQKNPTAFYLCASSRGQYEQYFGPGTRLTVT.

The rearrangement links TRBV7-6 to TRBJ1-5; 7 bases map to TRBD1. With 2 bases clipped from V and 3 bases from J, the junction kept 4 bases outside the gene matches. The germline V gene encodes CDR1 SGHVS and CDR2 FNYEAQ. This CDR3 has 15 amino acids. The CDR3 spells CASSLKTGANQPQHF. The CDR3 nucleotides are TGTGCCAGCAGCTTAAAAACAGGGGCCAATCAGCCCCAGCATTTT.

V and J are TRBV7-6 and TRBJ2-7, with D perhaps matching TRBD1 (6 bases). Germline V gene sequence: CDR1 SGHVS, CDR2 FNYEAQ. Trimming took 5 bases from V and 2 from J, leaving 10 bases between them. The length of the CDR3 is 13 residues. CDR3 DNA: TGTGCCAGCAGCCCCAGGACAGCCTACGAGCAGTACTTC. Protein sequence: CASSPRTAYEQYF.

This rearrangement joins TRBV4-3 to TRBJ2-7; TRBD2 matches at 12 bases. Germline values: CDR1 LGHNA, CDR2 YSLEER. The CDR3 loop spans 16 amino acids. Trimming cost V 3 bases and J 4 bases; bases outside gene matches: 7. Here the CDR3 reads CASSQGLAGGPYEQYF. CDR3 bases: TGCGCCAGCAGCCAGGGGCTAGCGGGAGGGCCGTACGAGCAGTACTTC.

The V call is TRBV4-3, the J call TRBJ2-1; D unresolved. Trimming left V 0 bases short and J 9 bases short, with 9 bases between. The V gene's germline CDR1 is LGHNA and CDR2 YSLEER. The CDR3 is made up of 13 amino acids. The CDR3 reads CASSQDFRSEQFF. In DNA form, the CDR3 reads TGCGCCAGCAGCCAAGATTTTCGGTCTGAGCAGTTCTTC.

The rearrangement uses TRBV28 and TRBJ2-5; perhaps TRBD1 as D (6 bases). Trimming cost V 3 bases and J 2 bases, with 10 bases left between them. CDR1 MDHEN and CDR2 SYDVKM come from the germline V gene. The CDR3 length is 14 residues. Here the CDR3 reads CASSLWQGQETQYF. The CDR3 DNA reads TGTGCCAGCAGTTTGTGGCAGGGGCAAGAGACCCAGTACTTC.

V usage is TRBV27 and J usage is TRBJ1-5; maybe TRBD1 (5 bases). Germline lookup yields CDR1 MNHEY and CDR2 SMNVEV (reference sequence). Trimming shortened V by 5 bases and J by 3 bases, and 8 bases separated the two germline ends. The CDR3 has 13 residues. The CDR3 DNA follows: TGTGCCAGCAGTCGACAGCTCAATCAGCCCCAGCATTTT. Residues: CASSRQLNQPQHF.